This T cell receptor beta chain was documented in a study of blood T cells in healthy people across ages. In the study overall: There was about one barcoded beta molecule captured by template switching per two T cells. Whole-study findings and limits: Diversity estimated from one million T cells was considered an underestimate.

Combining a sample-barcoded 5' primer with a J-beta primer mix, a second PCR ran for about 7 to 11 cycles. Tags on each cDNA molecule came from a template-switch adaptor with 12 random nucleotides. TCRdb re-called the 5' RACE reads through MiXCR, storing one row per CDR3 protein. The sample carries under 1 million distinct CDR3 sequences, around two fifths recorded once. This clonotype has just one count. No antigen is known for it. Trimming removed 0 bases from V and 0 bases from J, with 12 bases in between. From germline, CDR1 is DFQATT and CDR2 SNEGSKA (reference sequence). The CDR3 sequence is 16 residues long. The sample, about 9.7 milliliters of peripheral blood, was drawn from each donor.

The TCR comes from a man in his sixties in good health. The sample taken for sequencing was blood. J is TRBJ2-4 and V is TRBV20-1; tentative D call: TRBD2 (6 bases). CDR3 bases: TGCAGTGCTAGAGATCTCGGGGGAACAGCCAAAAACATTCAGTACTTC. Translating gives CSARDLGGTAKNIQYF.